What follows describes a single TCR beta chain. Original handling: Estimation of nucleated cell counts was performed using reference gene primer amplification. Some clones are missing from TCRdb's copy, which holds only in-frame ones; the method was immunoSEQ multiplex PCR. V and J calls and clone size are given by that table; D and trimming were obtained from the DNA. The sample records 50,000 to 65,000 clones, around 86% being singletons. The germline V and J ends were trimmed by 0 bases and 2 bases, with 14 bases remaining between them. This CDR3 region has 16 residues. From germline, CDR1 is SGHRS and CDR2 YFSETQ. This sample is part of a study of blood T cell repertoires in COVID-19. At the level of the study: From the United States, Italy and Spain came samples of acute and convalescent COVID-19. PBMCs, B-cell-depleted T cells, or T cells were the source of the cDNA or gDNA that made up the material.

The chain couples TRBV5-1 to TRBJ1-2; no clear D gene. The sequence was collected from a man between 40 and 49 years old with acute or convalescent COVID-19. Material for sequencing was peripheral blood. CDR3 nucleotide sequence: TGCGCCAGCAGCTTGGGACCCGGCCTCGGGAACTATGGCTACACCTTC. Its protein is CASSLGPGLGNYGYTF.